This TCR beta chain was sequenced during a study of cytomegalovirus exposure and HLA in healthy donors. Study-level information: The same platform used for the approximately 670 first-cohort repertoires was also used for the roughly 120 validation repertoires, as a later analysis reported.

General study results and limits: Many donors shared some public TCRs, even though most TCR sequences were rare. The study flagged 150 to 200 TCR beta chains as cytomegalovirus-associated.

The donors were part of the approximately 120-subject validation cohort, which stood apart from the roughly 700-subject first cohort. Using immunoSEQ multiplex PCR, the repertoire was profiled, and TCRdb retains in-frame clones only, with some absent. The sample records approximately 160,000 clones, 85% to 90% being singletons. On this clone itself: As yet, its antigen is unknown.

CDR1 SGHNT and CDR2 YYREEE come from the germline V gene (reference sequence). V was trimmed by 4 bases and J by 7 bases, leaving 30 bases between them. The CDR3 has 18 amino acids. This rearrangement joins TRBV5-4 to TRBJ2-7, with a weak D call TRBD1 (6 bases). The sample was PBMCs. This clonotype was obtained from a man aged 18 to 29 in good health and CMV-seropositive. The CDR3 spells CASSTSRQGIRGTWEQYF. The CDR3 coding sequence is TGTGCCAGCAGCACGAGCCGTCAGGGGATTCGGGGAACTTGGGAGCAGTACTTC.